Below are 20 T cell receptor beta chains sequenced from a single sample in a study of Graves' ophthalmopathy and Graves' hyperthyroidism. The authors amplified TCR beta CDR3 regions from RNA transcripts. First-round RT-PCR relied on HTBI primers, and a second-round multiplex PCR came next. MiXCR, applied by TCRdb to the multiplex PCR reads, yields one record per CDR3 protein. The profile shows 240,000 or so distinct CDR3 sequences, approximately 42% of them singletons. Sequences were obtained from peripheral blood. These receptors all come from an adult man with Graves' ophthalmopathy.

The chain combines TRBV2 with TRBJ2-7; D is tentatively TRBD1 or TRBD2 (5 bases each). TRBJ2-1 matches the DNA end more closely, so the J call is doubtful. Germline V CDR1 and CDR2: SNHLY, FYNNEI. This CDR3 spans 13 amino acids. This CDR3 is CASTGTYKNEQFF. CDR3 sequence (DNA): TGTGCCAGCACCGGGACCTACAAAAATGAGCAGTTCTTC.

In DNA, the CDR3 is TGCAGTGCTGCCTCGGCTACAGGGGTAACCTACGAGCAGTACTTC. As protein: CSAASATGVTYEQYF. The V gene is TRBV20-1, the J gene TRBJ2-7; 7 bases line up with TRBD1. The CDR3 is 15 amino acids. The V and J ends lost 5 bases and 2 bases, in that order; junction bases with no gene match: 12. Germline CDR1 and CDR2: DFQATT and SNEGSKA (reference sequence).

This clonotype was detected many times. The rearrangement joins TRBV10-3 to TRBJ1-2, with D tentatively TRBD1 (6 bases). Germline-derived CDR1 and CDR2 are ENHRY and SYGVKD. Trimming pared 4 bases from V and 4 bases from J, leaving 16 bases between. CDR3 length: 15 residues. Written as DNA, the CDR3 is TGTGCCATCAGTGCAGACAGGAAGACGATCTATGGCTACACCTTC. This codes for CAISADRKTIYGYTF.

This clonotype was detected a few times. The chain combines TRBV2 with TRBJ1-1, with D tentatively TRBD1 (5 bases). The CDR3 consists of 14 residues. The V and J ends lost 1 base and 3 bases respectively, with 9 bases between them. CDR1 SNHLY and CDR2 FYNNEI come from the germline V gene. CDR3 amino acids: CASSEGGRHTEAFF. CDR3 DNA: TGTGCCAGCAGTGAAGGGGGCAGGCACACTGAAGCTTTCTTT.

The chain recombines TRBV28 with TRBJ1-4; D ambiguous. This CDR3 contains 13 residues. V was pared by 5 bases and J by 6 bases, with 10 bases between. CDR1 is MDHEN and CDR2 is SYDVKM in the germline V gene. CDR3 bases: TGTGCCAGCAGTAGCCGTCAGGATGAAAAACTGTTTTTT. It codes for CASSSRQDEKLFF.

A few counts support this clonotype. The chain is built from TRBV7-2 and TRBJ2-5; D not certain. The V end was cut by 1 base, the J end by 1 base, with 7 bases between. Germline assignment: CDR1 SGHTA and CDR2 FQGNSA. The CDR3 loop spans 14 amino acids. Written as DNA, the CDR3 is TGTGCCAGCAGCTTAGGACCGACCCAAGAGACCCAGTACTTC. It translates to CASSLGPTQETQYF.

As to this clonotype: A read error may account for a junction end that differs from germline. The J gene is TRBJ1-2, the V gene TRBV10-3, with a weak D call TRBD1 (6 bases). Germline-derived CDR1 and CDR2 are ENHRY and SYGVKD. The CDR3 is 14 residues long. CDR3 region: CASSTLEGGYGYTF. CDR3 bases: TGTGCCAGCAGTACCCTGGAAGGGGGCTATGGCTACACCTTC.

V gene TRBV11-2 combines with J gene TRBJ2-5, with D tentatively TRBD1 (6 bases). The CDR3 has 15 residues. Germline V gene sequence: CDR1 SGHAT, CDR2 FQNNGV. The V end lost 1 base, the J end lost 0 bases, and 9 bases lay between the germline ends. CDR3 amino acids: CASSLADRNQETQYF. CDR3 in DNA: TGTGCCAGCAGCTTAGCAGACAGGAACCAAGAGACCCAGTACTTC.

This chain joins TRBV10-3 and TRBJ1-2; no clear D. CDR3 length equals 15 residues. The germline V and J ends were trimmed by 0 bases and 4 bases, with 12 bases remaining between them. The germline V gene has CDR1 ENHRY and CDR2 SYGVKD. CDR3 in DNA: TGTGCCATCAGTGAGTCGGCGGCAGCCGGCTATGGCTACACCTTC. Amino acids: CAISESAAAGYGYTF.

This sequence joins TRBV5-1 and TRBJ1-2; D is perhaps TRBD1 (5 bases). The CDR3 has 15 amino acids. Germline CDR1 SGHRS, CDR2 YFSETQ. V was shortened by 1 base and J by 4 bases, with 14 bases between the two germline ends. In DNA, the CDR3 is TGCGCCAGCAGCTTGCTAGGACATCTATCCTATGGCTACACCTTC. It translates to CASSLLGHLSYGYTF.

In its sample, this clonotype was seen a few times. The chain couples TRBV20-1 to TRBJ2-2, with TRBD1 identical over 8 bases. Germline trimming cut 4 bases from V and 5 bases from J; bases unmatched to any gene: 12. The CDR3 is made up of 16 amino acids. The germline V gene has CDR1 DFQATT and CDR2 SNEGSKA (reference sequence). Here the CDR3 DNA reads TGCAGTGCTACTTGGAGACAGGGGAAGAGGACCGGGGAGCTGTTTTTT. It specifies CSATWRQGKRTGELFF.

This chain connects TRBV7-9 to TRBJ2-2; either TRBD1 or TRBD2 may fit D (6 bases each). CDR3 length: 15 residues. Germline CDR1 reads SEHNR; CDR2 reads FQNEAQ (reference sequence). Trimming took 5 bases from V and 7 from J, leaving 17 bases between them. The DNA for the CDR3 is TGTGCCAGCAGCCCACCGGGGGCGCAGGGCGGGGAGCTGTTTTTT. This translates into CASSPPGAQGGELFF.

This clonotype was observed once. This sequence joins TRBV29-1 and TRBJ1-5; a weak D match, TRBD1 (6 bases). V was trimmed by 2 bases and J by 1 base, leaving 21 bases between them. Germline V gene data show CDR1 as SQVTM and CDR2 as ANQGSEA. This CDR3 region has 18 residues. CDR3 sequence: CSVETWTEGEESNQPQHF. The CDR3 DNA is TGCAGCGTTGAAACCTGGACAGAAGGAGAGGAAAGCAATCAGCCCCAGCATTTT.

On this clonotype itself: An end of the junction does not agree with germline; a read error may underlie this. The genes are TRBV10-1 and TRBJ2-2; D unclear. There are 14 residues in the CDR3. Germline V gene lookup returns CDR1 WNHNN and CDR2 SYGVQD (reference sequence). CDR3 loop: CANSENLRTGELFF. The CDR3 DNA reads TGCGCCAACAGTGAGAACTTGCGGACCGGGGAGCTGTTTTTT.

There are a few counts of this clonotype. This chain uses TRBV19 with TRBJ2-5; a weak D match, TRBD2 (6 bases). This CDR3 is built from 13 residues. V lost 6 bases to trimming and J lost 5 bases, with 13 bases between them. Germline CDR1 and CDR2: LNHDA and SQIVND (reference sequence). CDR3 protein: CASRPPGGETQYF. The CDR3 region has the DNA TGTGCCAGTAGACCTCCAGGAGGGGAGACCCAGTACTTC.

V gene TRBV5-5 combines with J gene TRBJ1-2; D unresolved. The CDR3 runs to 13 residues. The germline V and J ends were trimmed by 4 bases and 1 base, with 8 bases remaining between them. The germline gives CDR1 SGHKS, CDR2 YYEKEE (reference sequence). CDR3 DNA sequence: TGTGCCAGCAGCCGCTCAGTTAACTATGGCTACACCTTC. This encodes CASSRSVNYGYTF.

This chain links TRBV19 with TRBJ1-5; TRBD1 matches at 7 bases. There are 13 residues in the CDR3. V dropped 8 bases and J dropped 2; count of bases not matched to a gene: 3. Germline V gene data show CDR1 as LNHDA and CDR2 as SQIVND (reference sequence). The CDR3 sequence: CASADRGNQPQHF. The CDR3 region has the DNA TGTGCCAGTGCCGACAGGGGCAATCAGCCCCAGCATTTT.

The rearrangement links TRBV20-1 to TRBJ1-1; D is uncertain. This CDR3 has 15 residues. Looked up from germline, CDR1 is DFQATT and CDR2 is SNEGSKA (reference sequence). Trimming shortened V by 3 bases and J by 1 base, and 15 bases separated the two germline ends. CDR3 bases: TGCAGTGCTAGTCAATGGGGAGGAGGGAACACTGAAGCTTTCTTT. Encoded protein: CSASQWGGGNTEAFF.

V is TRBV19 and J is TRBJ1-2; D remains ambiguous. Germline loops: CDR1 LNHDA, CDR2 SQIVND (reference sequence). With 7 bases removed from V and 2 bases from J, the gap between germline ends came to 17 bases. The CDR3 has 15 amino acids. In DNA, the CDR3 is TGTGCCAGTAACAAAGAGTCTCCTCCCAACTATGGCTACACCTTC. Its protein is CASNKESPPNYGYTF.

This clonotype was counted between two and nine times. J is TRBJ2-2 and V is TRBV10-3; D possibly matches TRBD1 or TRBD2 (6 bases each). This CDR3 is 16 amino acids long. Trimming removed 4 bases from V and 5 bases from J, with 17 bases in between. CDR1 ENHRY and CDR2 SYGVKD come from the germline V gene. CDR3 protein: CAISVEGGIMTGELFF. DNA of the CDR3: TGTGCCATCAGTGTGGAGGGGGGCATTATGACCGGGGAGCTGTTTTTT.